These 28 T cell receptor beta chains came from one sample sequenced in a study of shared clonotypes between healthy human individuals. The table came from immunoSEQ multiplex PCR; TCRdb's copy has only in-frame clones and leaves some out. The profile shows fewer than 550,000 clones, about three quarters of them singletons. Material: PBMCs. Receptors originate from a woman in her thirties or forties in good health. Some clones in this sample may be carry-over from other donors' samples.

The chain employs TRBV30 and TRBJ1-3; D is ambiguous. This CDR3 has 14 residues. Germline CDR1 GTSNPN, CDR2 SVGIG (reference sequence). Trimming removed 1 base from V and 2 bases from J, with 9 bases in between. CDR3 in DNA: TGTGCCTGGAGTGGTTCCCCTACTGGAAACACCATATATTTT. Its translation is CAWSGSPTGNTIYF.

V is TRBV10-3 and J is TRBJ1-3; TRBD1 aligns across 7 bases. With V trimmed by 4 bases and J by 4 bases, 4 bases remained unmatched. The CDR3 loop spans 14 amino acids. From germline, CDR1 is ENHRY and CDR2 SYGVKD. The CDR3 loop is CAISGDSFGNTIYF. CDR3 in DNA: TGTGCCATCAGTGGGGACAGCTTCGGAAACACCATATATTTT.

This sequence joins TRBV2 and TRBJ1-1; D is perhaps TRBD1 (5 bases). Germline assignment: CDR1 SNHLY and CDR2 FYNNEI. V was clipped by 5 bases and J by 10 bases, with 11 bases between them. This CDR3 is 11 amino acids long. The CDR3 is CASSPTAGAFF. The CDR3 nucleotides read TGTGCCAGCAGTCCGACAGCCGGAGCTTTCTTT.

CDR3 DNA: TGTGCCAGCTCGACTAGATCGGATGTTAAGTTCTTC. Protein sequence: CASSTRSDVKFF. V usage is TRBV18 and J usage is TRBJ2-1; tentatively, D is TRBD2 (6 bases). Germline-derived CDR1 and CDR2 are KGHSH and LQKENI. The V end lost 6 bases, the J end lost 14 bases, and 17 bases lay between the germline ends. The CDR3 sequence is 12 residues long.

J is TRBJ2-1 and V is TRBV5-1, with unresolved D. The CDR3 sequence is 14 residues long. Germline loops: CDR1 SGHRS, CDR2 YFSETQ. V lost 3 bases, J lost 7 bases, and 14 bases lay in between. The CDR3: CASSSESPTNEQFF. CDR3 nucleotide sequence: TGCGCCAGCAGCTCCGAATCGCCTACAAATGAGCAGTTCTTC.

The chain recombines TRBV6-4 with TRBJ1-4; D unresolved. There are 15 residues in the CDR3. V lost 3 bases to trimming and J lost 9 bases, with 17 bases between them. The germline CDR1 and CDR2 sequences are MRHNA and SNTAGT. The CDR3 DNA reads TGTGCCAGCAGTGAGTCCTACGGGCACAATCAAAAACTGTTTTTT. This encodes CASSESYGHNQKLFF.

The chain combines TRBV10-3 with TRBJ1-2, with D maybe TRBD1 (5 bases). This CDR3 contains 13 residues. Looked up from germline, CDR1 is ENHRY and CDR2 is SYGVKD. V shed 2 bases and J shed 3 bases, with 7 bases lying between them. The DNA for the CDR3 is TGTGCCATCAGTGAGGGGACGGACTATGGCTACACCTTC. Protein: CAISEGTDYGYTF.

The chain has TRBV30 and TRBJ1-3; 8 nucleotides agree with TRBD1. Germline V gene data show CDR1 as GTSNPN and CDR2 as SVGIG (reference sequence). Trimming at V came to 2 bases and at J to 1 base, leaving 1 base not matched to a gene. This CDR3 spans 14 amino acids. The CDR3 loop reads CAWSRTGSGNTIYF. CDR3 nucleotide sequence: TGTGCCTGGAGTCGGACAGGGTCTGGAAACACCATATATTTT.

The gene calls are TRBV4-2 and TRBJ1-1; TRBD1 aligns across 7 bases. Germline values: CDR1 LGHNA, CDR2 YNFKEQ. The CDR3 sequence is 14 residues long. J was trimmed by 10 bases and V by 5 bases; bases with no gene match: 13. The CDR3 loop is CASSLEKGSGGAFF. CDR3 DNA: TGTGCCAGCAGCTTGGAGAAGGGGTCAGGGGGAGCTTTCTTT.

This chain links TRBV5-4 with TRBJ2-5; a possible D gene is TRBD2 (5 bases). The CDR3 runs 15 residues. The V end was cut by 1 base, the J end by 1 base, with 11 bases between. Germline V gene data show CDR1 as SGHNT and CDR2 as YYREEE (reference sequence). CDR3 in DNA: TGTGCCAGCAGCTTGTGGGAGAAAAGCCAAGAGACCCAGTACTTC. This gives the protein CASSLWEKSQETQYF.

This chain links TRBV4-1 with TRBJ1-1; tentatively, D is TRBD1 (6 bases). This CDR3 is built from 14 residues. Germline CDR1 is MGHRA and CDR2 is YSYEKL. Trimming stripped 1 base from V and 11 bases from J, with 17 bases between. CDR3 loop: CASSQVGGAVDAFF. The CDR3 region has the DNA TGCGCCAGCAGCCAAGTGGGGGGGGCCGTAGATGCTTTCTTT.

The rearrangement joins TRBV28 to TRBJ2-1, with 9 bases fitting TRBD2. Per the germline V gene, CDR1 is MDHEN and CDR2 is SYDVKM. The CDR3 has 14 residues. V lost 8 bases to trimming and J lost 3 bases; unmatched junction nucleotides: 5. The CDR3 DNA is TGTGCCAGCGGTAGCGGGAGAAGCTACAATGAGCAGTTCTTC. Amino acid sequence: CASGSGRSYNEQFF.

This clone has a single count. V and J are TRBV19 and TRBJ2-4; D gene ambiguous. Trimming shortened V by 4 bases and J by 7 bases, and 14 bases separated the two germline ends. CDR3 length: 14 amino acids. The V gene's germline CDR1 is LNHDA and CDR2 SQIVND (reference sequence). The DNA of the CDR3 is TGTGCCAGTAGTAGGACCCATCCCGGCAACATTCAGTACTTC. Translation gives CASSRTHPGNIQYF.

The chain links TRBV10-3 to TRBJ2-2, with 7 bases identical to TRBD2. From germline, CDR1 is ENHRY and CDR2 SYGVKD. The CDR3 extends over 14 amino acids. The V gene end was trimmed by 10 bases and the J gene end by 4 bases; junction bases not matched to a gene: 9. This CDR3 reads CATQSGMVTGELFF. In nucleotides, the CDR3 is TGTGCCACCCAAAGCGGGATGGTCACCGGGGAGCTGTTTTTT.

This chain uses TRBV11-2 with TRBJ2-5, with no clear D. The CDR3 is made up of 19 amino acids. Trimming stripped 5 bases from V and 5 bases from J, with 30 bases between. Germline V gives CDR1 SGHAT, CDR2 FQNNGV. CDR3 loop: CASSKLGLKLTDGLETQYF. The CDR3, as DNA: TGTGCCAGCAGCAAATTGGGTCTTAAATTAACTGACGGGTTGGAGACCCAGTACTTC.

The chain has TRBV14 and TRBJ2-5, with 11 bases aligning to TRBD1. The CDR3 contains 14 residues. Looked up from germline, CDR1 is SGHDN and CDR2 is FVKESK. Germline trimming cut 3 bases from V and 4 bases from J; bases unmatched to any gene: 1. The DNA for the CDR3 is TGTGCCAGCAGCCAGGACAGGGGGCGAGAGACCCAGTACTTC. Protein: CASSQDRGRETQYF.

The rearrangement uses TRBV5-1 and TRBJ2-7, with D maybe TRBD1 (6 bases). Germline CDR1 reads SGHRS; CDR2 reads YFSETQ. The CDR3 length is 15 residues. Between the trimmed V and J ends, which lost 4 bases and 0 bases, there was a span of 14 bases. The CDR3: CASSRETGSSYEQYF. The CDR3 nucleotides read TGCGCCAGCAGCCGCGAGACAGGAAGCTCCTACGAGCAGTACTTC.

The gene calls are TRBV6-5 and TRBJ2-7; D gene ambiguous. V lost 11 bases and J lost 0, with 17 bases in between. The CDR3 extends over 14 amino acids. The V gene's germline CDR1 is MNHEY and CDR2 SVGAGI. The CDR3 region is CAASPAVSSYEQYF. For the CDR3, the DNA is TGTGCCGCTTCCCCGGCAGTCAGCTCCTACGAGCAGTACTTC.

The genes are TRBV13 and TRBJ2-1; D may match TRBD1 or TRBD2 (6 bases each). The V gene lost 4 bases and the J gene lost 7 bases, with 14 bases spanning the gap. The CDR3 is 14 amino acids. Germline CDR1 PRHDT, CDR2 FYEKMQ (reference sequence). The CDR3 spells CASSYTRGVNEQFF. Written as DNA, the CDR3 is TGTGCCAGCAGCTACACGAGGGGGGTTAATGAGCAGTTCTTC.

This CDR3 reads CASSLAFNEQFF. CDR3 in DNA: TGTGCCAGCAGCTTAGCCTTTAATGAGCAGTTCTTC. This rearrangement joins TRBV7-8 to TRBJ2-1; D unclear. The CDR3 is made up of 12 amino acids. CDR1 is SGHVS, CDR2 FQNEAQ, per germline. V dropped 0 bases and J dropped 7 bases, with 4 bases sitting between them.

This clone was detected only once. The rearrangement uses TRBV9 and TRBJ2-5, with TRBD2 as a possible D gene (6 bases). CDR1 is SGDLS and CDR2 is YYNGEE in the germline V gene. The CDR3 spans 15 residues. The V and J ends lost 3 bases and 0 bases respectively, with 12 bases between them. In DNA form, the CDR3 reads TGTGCCAGCAGCGGTAGTGGGGGGAACCAAGAGACCCAGTACTTC. This encodes CASSGSGGNQETQYF.

The chain joins TRBV6-1 to TRBJ2-7, with 8 positions matching TRBD1. Germline V gives CDR1 MNHNS, CDR2 SASEGT. The CDR3 is 13 residues long. Trimming removed 10 bases from V and 6 bases from J; junction bases left unmatched: 11. In DNA form, the CDR3 reads TGTGCCACCCCCGGACAGGGAGTAGGCGAGCAGTACTTC. Protein product: CATPGQGVGEQYF.

Note on this clone: This same CDR3 is encoded by further DNA sequences in the sample. The chain combines TRBV10-3 with TRBJ2-4; D call uncertain. The CDR3 is 12 amino acids. Between the trimmed V and J ends, which lost 4 bases and 6 bases, there was a span of 7 bases. CDR1 is ENHRY and CDR2 is SYGVKD in the germline V gene. The CDR3 nucleotides are TGTGCCATCAGTGGCGAATCAAACATTCAGTACTTC. It codes for CAISGESNIQYF.

V gene TRBV11-3 combines with J gene TRBJ2-7; D possibly corresponds to TRBD1 (6 bases). Trimming pared 6 bases from V and 7 bases from J, leaving 16 bases between. The CDR3 is made up of 13 amino acids. Looked up from germline, CDR1 is SGHNT and CDR2 is YENEEA. The chain's CDR3 is CASSSNRAGEQYF. The CDR3 DNA reads as TGTGCCAGCAGTTCTAACAGGGCCGGGGAGCAGTACTTC. The full variable domain, rest sourced from reference TRBV11-3 and TRBJ2-7, is EAGVVQSPRYKIIEKKQPVAFWCNPISGHNTLYWYLQNLGQGPELLIRYENEEAVDDSQLPKDRFSAERLKGVDSTLKIQPAELGDSAVYLCASSSNRAGEQYFGPGTRLTVT.

This clone was seen only once. CDR3 nucleotides: TGTGCCAGCAGCTTAGACTGGGGGCCAGGGGAGCAGTACTTC. This translates into CASSLDWGPGEQYF. The chain joins TRBV11-2 to TRBJ2-7, with a weak D call TRBD1 (6 bases). The germline gives CDR1 SGHAT, CDR2 FQNNGV. V lost 0 bases to trimming and J lost 7 bases, with 13 bases between them. The CDR3 is 14 amino acids.

V is TRBV19 and J is TRBJ1-2; a weak D match, TRBD1 (6 bases). The CDR3 runs to 17 residues. The germline V and J ends were trimmed by 3 bases and 0 bases, with 17 bases remaining between them. Germline loops: CDR1 LNHDA, CDR2 SQIVND (reference sequence). CDR3 loop: CASSIRYTGTANYGYTF. As DNA, the CDR3 is TGTGCCAGTAGTATCCGATACACAGGGACGGCTAACTATGGCTACACCTTC.

The CDR3 DNA is TGTGCCAGCAGTTTATTTAGCCTCGCGCAGTATTTT. Translation: CASSLFSLAQYF. The rearrangement uses TRBV28 and TRBJ2-3, with D unresolved. The ends were cut back, 1 base at V and 10 bases at J, with 9 bases in the middle. The CDR3 length is 12 residues. The germline V gene encodes CDR1 MDHEN and CDR2 SYDVKM. The complete variable domain, with remaining parts taken from reference TRBV28 and TRBJ2-3, reads DVKVTQSSRYLVKRTGEKVFLECVQDMDHENMFWYRQDPGLGLRLIYFSYDVKMKEKGDIPEGYSVSREKKERFSLILESASTNQTSMYLCASSLFSLAQYFGPGTRLTVL.

This clone came up many times. The V gene is TRBV14, the J gene TRBJ2-7; perhaps TRBD2 as D (6 bases). The CDR3 contains 16 residues. Germline loops: CDR1 SGHDN, CDR2 FVKESK. V lost 4 bases, J lost 5 bases, and 21 bases lay in between. CDR3 nucleotide sequence: TGTGCCAGCAGCCCCAAGGGAGGAGGGAGAACCCACGAGCAGTACTTC. It specifies CASSPKGGGRTHEQYF.